These 2 T cell receptor beta chains came from one sample sequenced in a study of T cells in Graves' hyperthyroidism and ophthalmopathy. TCR beta CDR3 sequences were amplified from RNA transcripts. HTBI primers drove first-round RT-PCR of the TCR CDR3. Using its own MiXCR run on the multiplex PCR reads, TCRdb lists one record per CDR3 protein. There are about 710,000 distinct CDR3 sequences in the sample; over 15% occur only once, and under 8.5% lies in the top ten. Sequences were obtained from blood. These TCRs come from a man aged 18 to 29 with Graves' hyperthyroidism.

The table lists this clonotype with many counts. The V and J genes are TRBV9 and TRBJ2-2; no definite D call. This CDR3 has 15 residues. The V gene lost 3 bases and the J gene lost 1 base, with 10 bases spanning the gap. CDR1 is SGDLS and CDR2 is YYNGEE in the germline V gene. Written as DNA, the CDR3 is TGTGCCAGCAGCGGGGCCCGGCGGAACACCGGGGAGCTGTTTTTT. Amino acids: CASSGARRNTGELFF.

The V and J genes are TRBV19 and TRBJ1-5, with a weak D call TRBD1 (6 bases). Trimming removed 3 bases at V and 8 bases at J, with 17 bases between. CDR3 length: 15 residues. Germline CDR1 reads LNHDA; CDR2 reads SQIVND (reference sequence). CDR3 bases: TGTGCCAGTAGTATGAACTGGGGGGGCAGGGAGCCCCAGCATTTT. As protein: CASSMNWGGREPQHF.